This T cell receptor (beta chain) stems from a study of PD-L1 blockade in urothelial cancer. Study-wide context: The median T cell count in blood samples was about 140,000.

Synthetic TCR analog templates were added to each PCR reaction. Produced via immunoSEQ multiplex PCR; TCRdb's table is partial and in-frame only. The table records over 40,000 clones, 70% to 90% of them present only once. This clone appeared a single time. Time point indicated: peripheral blood 6 weeks after treatment start. The CDR3 covers 15 residues. Looked up from germline, CDR1 is MNHNS and CDR2 is SASEGT. Trimming stripped 2 bases from V and 5 bases from J, with 15 bases between. The material was PBMCs, obtained around atezolizumab (anti-PD-L1) treatment. The chain employs TRBV6-1 and TRBJ2-5, with D tentatively TRBD2 (7 bases). This clonotype was obtained from a man between 70 and 80 years old with urothelial cancer. For the CDR3, the DNA is TGTGCCAGCAGTGAAATGCAGGGGAGGGAGGAGACCCAGTACTTC. Translation: CASSEMQGREETQYF.